This is a list of T cell receptor beta chains from one sample in a study of T-cell reconstitution after alpha-beta-depleted transplantation in children. TCRdb ran MiXCR on the PCR reads and lists one entry per CDR3 protein. This table holds about 540,000 distinct CDR3 sequences, approximately 30% found once. This material consisted of PBMCs, taken before TCRalphabeta/CD19-depleted stem cell transplant. Receptors were obtained from a boy under three years old with Wiskott-Aldrich syndrome, due to receive a stem cell transplant. CDR3s include the opening cysteine and the closing phenylalanine or tryptophan. D genes are given only for firm matches. The size field is filled for only some rows; it gives once, few, many or a size class.

size,J,V,D,CDR3,DNA
few,TRBJ2-3,TRBV27,NA,CASSPVGGNTDTQYF,TGTGCCAGCAGCCCTGTGGGCGGGAACACAGATACGCAGTATTTT
few,TRBJ2-1,TRBV9,NA,CASSTTTGFSLNEQFF,TGTGCCAGCAGCACAACAACGGGATTTTCTCTAAATGAGCAGTTCTTC
NA,TRBJ2-2,TRBV7-2,TRBD2,CASSPDLRETGELFF,TGTGCCAGCAGCCCAGACTTGCGGGAGACCGGGGAGCTGTTTTTT
NA,TRBJ2-5,TRBV2,NA,CASSVSMGIRFGETQYF,TGTGCCAGCAGTGTTTCCATGGGGATTCGGTTCGGAGAGACCCAGTACTTC
few,TRBJ2-5,TRBV4-1,NA,CASSQEIRTSKTQYF,TGCGCCAGCAGCCAAGAGATCCGAACATCTAAGACCCAGTACTTC
NA,TRBJ2-7,TRBV5-1,NA,CASSLERGRRYEQYF,TGCGCCAGCAGCTTGGAACGTGGGAGGAGGTACGAGCAGTACTTC
NA,TRBJ1-1,TRBV9,TRBD1,CASSVVFRGCTEAFF,TGTGCCAGCAGCGTAGTGTTCAGGGGGTGCACTGAAGCTTTCTTT
NA,TRBJ2-5,TRBV5-1,TRBD2,CASGTSGKETQYF,TGCGCCAGCGGGACTAGCGGAAAAGAGACCCAGTACTTC
few,TRBJ2-1,TRBV10-3,NA,CAISTYAGPSYNEQFF,TGTGCCATCAGTACATACGCGGGACCTTCATACAATGAGCAGTTCTTC
NA,TRBJ1-2,TRBV5-1,TRBD1,CASSSKTQGGGYTF,TGCGCCAGCAGCTCCAAAACCCAGGGGGGCGGCTACACCTTC
few,TRBJ2-3,TRBV20-1,NA,CSPDTQYF,TGCAGCCCAGATACGCAGTATTTT
few,TRBJ2-2,TRBV6-1,NA,CASSTPPGANTGELFF,TGTGCCAGCAGTACCCCCCCGGGAGCGAACACCGGGGAGCTGTTTTTT
few,TRBJ1-1,TRBV12-3/TRBV12-4,TRBD1,CASSWGQGRGMNTEAFF,TGTGCCAGCAGTTGGGGACAGGGACGGGGAATGAACACTGAAGCTTTCTTT
few,TRBJ2-2,TRBV5-1,TRBD2,CASSFGREVRTGELFF,TGCGCCAGCAGCTTTGGACGGGAGGTGCGGACCGGGGAGCTGTTTTTT
NA,TRBJ2-3,TRBV27,NA,CASSFGRPYTDTQYF,TGTGCCAGCAGTTTTGGGCGGCCCTACACAGATACGCAGTATTTT
few,TRBJ2-1,TRBV7-9,TRBD2,CASSRRTSPNNEQFF,TGTGCCAGCAGCCGCAGGACTAGTCCTAACAATGAGCAGTTCTTC
few,TRBJ2-1,TRBV12-3/TRBV12-4,NA,CASSAGEQFF,TGTGCCAGCAGTGCAGGGGAGCAGTTCTTC
NA,TRBJ2-1,TRBV15,NA,CATSRFFKSSYNEQFF,TGTGCCACCAGCAGATTTTTCAAGAGCTCCTACAATGAGCAGTTCTTC
NA,TRBJ2-1,TRBV20-1,NA,CSARDRSASEQFF,TGCAGTGCTAGAGATCGTAGCGCATCCGAGCAGTTCTTC
once,TRBJ2-5,TRBV9,NA,CASSHPGPNQETQYF,TGTGCCAGCAGTCATCCGGGACCTAACCAAGAGACCCAGTACTTC
NA,TRBJ2-3,TRBV29-1,TRBD2,CSVAGLAGDDTQYF,TGCAGCGTTGCCGGACTAGCGGGAGATGATACGCAGTATTTT
NA,TRBJ1-1,TRBV12-3/TRBV12-4,NA,CASSSGRVEAFF,TGTGCCAGCAGTTCCGGCAGGGTTGAAGCTTTCTTT
NA,TRBJ2-1,TRBV20-1,NA,CSATAQFF,TGCAGTGCTACGGCTCAGTTCTTC
NA,TRBJ2-3,TRBV9,NA,CASSLTGWVTDTQYF,TGTGCCAGCAGCCTTACAGGGTGGGTCACAGATACGCAGTATTTT
NA,TRBJ2-2,TRBV12-3/TRBV12-4,NA,CASTSYVGAGELFF,TGTGCCAGCACGAGCTACGTGGGCGCCGGGGAGCTGTTTTTT
few,TRBJ1-1,TRBV20-1,TRBD1,CSASLQGANTEAFF,TGCAGTGCTAGCCTCCAGGGGGCGAACACTGAAGCTTTCTTT